Listed below are T cell receptor beta chains from one sample, sequenced in a study of vaccination and CD4 T cells after COVID-19. Via MiXCR, TCRdb re-called the PCR reads, giving one row per CDR3 protein. Of several thousand distinct CDR3 sequences listed, 61% are singletons. The antigens for these receptors are not known. Sequencing used CD4+ T cells from blood, cultured in vitro. These receptors were collected from a human donor who had recovered from COVID-19. Each CDR3 is given with its conserved first and last residue. D genes are given only for firm matches. The size field is filled for only some rows; it gives once, few, many or a size class.

CDR3 length	J gene	V gene	D gene	clone size	CDR3 protein	CDR3 DNA
14	TRBJ2-1	TRBV11-2	-	-	CASSSPGPLDEQFF	TGTGCCAGCAGCTCCCCGGGGCCCCTCGATGAGCAGTTCTTC
13	TRBJ2-2	TRBV6-1	-	-	CASSPHLGGELFF	TGTGCCAGCAGTCCACACTTGGGCGGGGAGCTGTTTTTT
14	TRBJ1-2	TRBV12-3/TRBV12-4	-	-	CASSLSREGYGYTF	TGTGCCAGCAGTTTGAGCAGGGAAGGCTATGGCTACACCTTC
13	TRBJ2-7	TRBV6-1	TRBD2	-	CASRPGLKLLEYF	TGTGCCAGCAGGCCGGGACTAAAGCTACTTGAGTACTTC
19	TRBJ1-5	TRBV10-1	-	-	CASRSRTGGRLYSNQPQHF	TGCGCCAGCAGGTCCAGGACGGGGGGCAGACTTTATAGCAATCAGCCCCAGCATTTT
13	TRBJ2-3	TRBV6-4	-	few	CASSPGEGDTQYF	TGTGCCAGCAGCCCGGGAGAGGGGGATACGCAGTATTTT
15	TRBJ1-5	TRBV11-2	-	-	CASSLDGGSNQPQHF	TGTGCCAGCAGCTTAGATGGGGGCAGCAATCAGCCCCAGCATTTT
15	TRBJ1-2	TRBV19	TRBD1	-	CASSIQLQGNYGYTF	TGTGCCAGTAGCATACAACTACAGGGGAACTATGGCTACACCTTC
16	TRBJ1-6	TRBV27	-	-	CASRAQGNSYNSPLHF	TGTGCCAGCAGGGCCCAGGGGAACTCCTATAATTCACCCCTCCACTTT
14	TRBJ1-6	TRBV30	-	-	CACTRTAYNSPLHF	TGTGCCTGTACTAGGACAGCATATAATTCACCCCTCCACTTT
15	TRBJ2-3	TRBV20-1	-	few	CSARGDGGFTDTQYF	TGCAGTGCTAGAGGGGACGGAGGGTTCACAGATACGCAGTATTTT
16	TRBJ2-2	TRBV6-2/TRBV6-3	TRBD2	-	CASSLLAGTNTGELFF	TGTGCCAGCAGTCTACTAGCGGGGACGAACACCGGGGAGCTGTTTTTT
14	TRBJ2-3	TRBV20-1	-	-	CSASPPGITDTQYF	TGCAGTGCTAGTCCGCCGGGTATCACAGATACGCAGTATTTT
15	TRBJ2-2	TRBV28	-	-	CASSLVTVGTGELFF	TGTGCCAGCAGTTTAGTGACAGTGGGGACCGGGGAGCTGTTTTTT
15	TRBJ2-2	TRBV19	TRBD2	few	CASSSTSGGLGELFF	TGTGCCAGTAGCAGCACTAGCGGGGGGCTGGGGGAGCTGTTTTTT
15	TRBJ2-3	TRBV10-3	-	-	CAISAARDGTDTQYF	TGTGCCATCAGTGCCGCTAGAGATGGGACAGATACGCAGTATTTT
16	TRBJ2-5	TRBV7-3	-	-	CASSPGSSSSQETQYF	TGTGCCAGCAGCCCCGGGTCTAGTTCTTCCCAAGAGACCCAGTACTTC
13	TRBJ1-6	TRBV10-3	TRBD1	few	CATTGTGTSPLHF	TGTGCCACTACCGGGACAGGGACCTCACCCCTCCACTTT
16	TRBJ2-2	TRBV10-1	-	few	CASSESGGAGTGELFF	TGCGCCAGCAGTGAGTCTGGGGGGGCCGGGACCGGGGAGCTGTTTTTT
14	TRBJ1-1	TRBV18	-	-	CASSRTATNTEAFF	TGTGCCAGCTCACGGACAGCCACGAACACTGAAGCTTTCTTT
13	TRBJ2-2	TRBV20-1	-	-	CSARHRGSGELFF	TGCAGTGCTAGACACCGGGGGTCTGGGGAGCTGTTTTTT
16	TRBJ1-1	TRBV7-8	-	-	CASNLVAPSMNTEAFF	TGTGCCAGCAACTTAGTGGCACCTTCAATGAACACTGAAGCTTTCTTT
15	TRBJ2-3	TRBV2	-	few	CASSATRAGTDTQYF	TGTGCCAGCAGTGCGACTAGGGCCGGGACAGATACGCAGTATTTT
13	TRBJ2-5	TRBV11-3	TRBD1	-	CASSPTGKETQYF	TGTGCCAGCAGCCCGACAGGGAAAGAGACCCAGTACTTC
13	TRBJ2-5	TRBV5-8	-	-	CASILRGGETQYF	TGTGCCAGCATCCTCCGGGGTGGGGAGACCCAGTACTTC
15	TRBJ2-6	TRBV19	TRBD1	-	CASSTRDRVPNVLTF	TGTGCCAGTAGTACCCGGGACAGGGTTCCCAACGTCCTGACTTTC
12	TRBJ1-2	TRBV30	TRBD1	once	CAWTGETGRYTF	TGTGCCTGGACAGGCGAGACAGGGCGCTACACCTTC
13	TRBJ1-1	TRBV30	-	-	CAWSEGTSTEAFF	TGTGCCTGGAGTGAGGGGACGTCCACTGAAGCTTTCTTT
16	TRBJ2-2	TRBV19	TRBD1	once	CASSQGVKPNTGELFF	TGTGCCAGCAGCCAGGGGGTTAAACCGAACACCGGGGAGCTGTTTTTT
15	TRBJ1-2	TRBV27	-	-	CASRGGILANYGYTF	TGTGCCAGCAGGGGGGGAATTTTGGCTAACTATGGCTACACCTTC
18	TRBJ1-5	TRBV28	TRBD1	-	CASSTTGQGLYSNQPQHF	TGTGCCAGCAGCACGACGGGACAGGGGCTTTATAGCAATCAGCCCCAGCATTTT